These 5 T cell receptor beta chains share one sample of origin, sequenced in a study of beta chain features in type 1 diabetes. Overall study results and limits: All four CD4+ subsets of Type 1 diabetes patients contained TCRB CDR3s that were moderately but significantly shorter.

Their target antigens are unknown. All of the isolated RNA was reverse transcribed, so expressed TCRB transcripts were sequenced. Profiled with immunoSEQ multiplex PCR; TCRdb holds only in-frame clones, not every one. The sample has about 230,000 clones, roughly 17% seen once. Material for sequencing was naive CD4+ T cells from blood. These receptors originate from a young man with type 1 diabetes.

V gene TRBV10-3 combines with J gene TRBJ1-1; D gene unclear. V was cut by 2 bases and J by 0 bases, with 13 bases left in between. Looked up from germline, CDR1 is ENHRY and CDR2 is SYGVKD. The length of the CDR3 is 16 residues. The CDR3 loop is CAISEQIGSLNTEAFF. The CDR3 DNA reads TGTGCCATCAGTGAGCAAATAGGCAGTCTGAACACTGAAGCTTTCTTT.

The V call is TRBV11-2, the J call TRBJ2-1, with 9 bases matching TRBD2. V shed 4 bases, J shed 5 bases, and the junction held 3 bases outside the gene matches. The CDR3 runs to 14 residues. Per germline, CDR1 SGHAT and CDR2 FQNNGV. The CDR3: CASSSPSGNNEQFF. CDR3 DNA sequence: TGTGCCAGCAGCTCGCCTAGCGGGAACAATGAGCAGTTCTTC.

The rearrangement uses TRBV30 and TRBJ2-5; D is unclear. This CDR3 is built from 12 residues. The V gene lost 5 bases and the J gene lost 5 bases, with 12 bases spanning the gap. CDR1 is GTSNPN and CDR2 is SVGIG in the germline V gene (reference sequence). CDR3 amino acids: CAWQARGETQYF. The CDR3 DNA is TGTGCCTGGCAGGCCAGAGGCGAGACCCAGTACTTC.

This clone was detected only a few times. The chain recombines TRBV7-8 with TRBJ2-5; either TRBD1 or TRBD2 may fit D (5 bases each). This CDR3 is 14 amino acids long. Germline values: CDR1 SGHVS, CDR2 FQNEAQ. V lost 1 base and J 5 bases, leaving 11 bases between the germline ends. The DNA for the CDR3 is TGTGCCAGCAGCTTAGGACAGTGGGGGGAGACCCAGTACTTC. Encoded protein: CASSLGQWGETQYF.

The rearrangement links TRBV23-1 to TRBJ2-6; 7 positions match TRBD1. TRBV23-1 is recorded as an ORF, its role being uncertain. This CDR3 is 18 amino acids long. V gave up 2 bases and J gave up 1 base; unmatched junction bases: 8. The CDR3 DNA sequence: TGCGCCAGCAGTCAAACCGGGACAGACACATCTGGGGCCAACGTCCTGACTTTC. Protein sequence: CASSQTGTDTSGANVLTF.